The rows below give T cell receptor beta chains drawn from one sample of a study of blood T cells in healthy people across ages. TCRdb re-analysed the 5' RACE reads in MiXCR, keeping a single row per CDR3 protein. The sample includes about a million distinct CDR3 sequences, roughly 50% of them seen just once. The sample was blood. Every receptor here comes from an older woman in good health. The CDR3 runs from the conserved cysteine through the conserved F or W. D genes are given only for firm matches. A clone size is listed for some rows: how often the clone was seen (once, few, many), or a class if it is expanded.

many | TRBJ2-7 | TRBD1 | TRBV7-2 | TGTGCCAGCAGCTTGGGGACAGGGAGTTTCGAGCAGTACTTC | CASSLGTGSFEQYF
. | TRBJ2-1 | TRBD2 | TRBV7-9 | TGTGCCAGCAGTCCACTAGCGGGAGGGAGGAATGAGCAGTTCTTC | CASSPLAGGRNEQFF
few | TRBJ2-5 | . | TRBV7-9 | TGTGCCAGCAGCTTAGCCAGCACCCGGGACGGGTCCCAAGAGACCCAGTACTTC | CASSLASTRDGSQETQYF
. | TRBJ2-7 | . | TRBV25-1 | TGTGCCAGCAGTGACCGTACAACAGGGTCTTTTGGATCTCCCTACGAGCAGTACTTC | CASSDRTTGSFGSPYEQYF
once | TRBJ1-4 | . | TRBV12-3/TRBV12-4 | TGTGCCAGCAGTCAAACCAGGGTTAATGAAGAACTGTTTTTT | CASSQTRVNEELFF
. | TRBJ2-7 | . | TRBV25-1 | TGTGCCAGCAGTGAAGGGCGTATGAGCTCCTACGAGCAGTACTTC | CASSEGRMSSYEQYF
. | TRBJ2-7 | TRBD2 | TRBV18 | TGTGCCAGCTCACCTCCGGGAGGAAGATCCGAGCAGTACTTC | CASSPPGGRSEQYF
. | TRBJ2-3 | . | TRBV7-4 | TGTGCCAGCAGCCGCCGAGGCAGTCAACTAACCACAGATACGCAGTATTTT | CASSRRGSQLTTDTQYF
. | TRBJ2-1 | TRBD1 | TRBV29-1 | TGCAGCGTTAGACAGGGGGGCTACAATGAGCAGTTCTTC | CSVRQGGYNEQFF
few | TRBJ2-7 | TRBD2 | TRBV7-8 | TGTGCCAGCAGCTGGACTAGCACGCCCTACGAGCAGTACTTC | CASSWTSTPYEQYF
. | TRBJ2-4 | TRBD2 | TRBV4-2 | TGTGCCAGCAGCCAAGACTTAGCGGGAGGCGGCCCGGTAGCCAAAAACATTCAGTACTTC | CASSQDLAGGGPVAKNIQYF
few | TRBJ2-5 | TRBD2 | TRBV2 | TGTGCCACCGGACTAGCGGAGACCCAGTACTTC | CATGLAETQYF
. | TRBJ1-2 | TRBD1 | TRBV6-4 | TGTGCCAGCAGTCTAACCCCAGGGGGCGTCTATGGCTACACCTTC | CASSLTPGGVYGYTF
. | TRBJ2-3 | . | TRBV4-3 | TGCGCCAGCAGCCAAGATAGGTGGAGCCTTTCGGGGGCAGATACGCAGTATTTT | CASSQDRWSLSGADTQYF
once | TRBJ2-7 | TRBD2 | TRBV28 | TGTGCCAGCAGTCTCAGACTAGCGGGAAAATACGAGCAGTACTTC | CASSLRLAGKYEQYF
. | TRBJ2-7 | TRBD2 | TRBV20-1 | TGCAGTGCTAAGGAGCTAGCGGGATTATCTTACGAGCAGTACTTC | CSAKELAGLSYEQYF
. | TRBJ2-5 | . | TRBV5-1 | TGCGCCAGCAGCTTGGCCAGCGGTACCTACGGGCAGTACTTC | CASSLASGTYGQYF
few | TRBJ1-1 | . | TRBV7-3 | TGTGCCAGCAGCCCGGCCGTGAACACTGAAGCTTTCTTT | CASSPAVNTEAFF
few | TRBJ1-4 | TRBD1 | TRBV6-1 | TGTGCCAGCAAACCCATCGGGACAGTCCTTCTTAATGAAAAACTGTTTTTT | CASKPIGTVLLNEKLFF
. | TRBJ2-7 | . | TRBV10-3 | TGTGCCATCAGTGACCCGGGGGCGGGCAGATCCTACGAGCAGTACTTC | CAISDPGAGRSYEQYF
. | TRBJ1-1 | . | TRBV11-2 | TGTGCCAGCAGCTTAGTTTCCCTCTCCGAAGCTTTCTTT | CASSLVSLSEAFF
. | TRBJ1-1 | TRBD1 | TRBV29-1 | TGCAGCGTTGTGGGGACAGGGGGCGATTCTGGAGCTTTCTTT | CSVVGTGGDSGAFF
few | TRBJ2-1 | . | TRBV25-1 | TGTGCCAGCACGGGTCGCGGGACTGAGTACAATGAGCAGTTCTTC | CASTGRGTEYNEQFF
. | TRBJ2-6 | . | TRBV7-2 | TGTGCCAGCAGCTTAGCAGACCCAGTGGGGGCCAACGTCCTGACTTTC | CASSLADPVGANVLTF
. | TRBJ1-5 | . | TRBV12-3/TRBV12-4 | TGTGCCAGCAGTGCAAATAGCAATCAGCCCCAGCATTTT | CASSANSNQPQHF
few | TRBJ2-7 | . | TRBV14 | TGTGCCAGCAGCCAAGATTTGGGGACCCCCATCTACGAGCAGTACTTC | CASSQDLGTPIYEQYF
. | TRBJ2-1 | TRBD2 | TRBV7-2 | TGTGCCAGCAGCTTAGACGTGGTAGCGGGATTAGAGAATGAGCAGTTCTTC | CASSLDVVAGLENEQFF
once | TRBJ1-4 | . | TRBV5-1 | TGCGCCAGCAGAGAAGACAGTAATGAAAAACTGTTTTTT | CASREDSNEKLFF
many | TRBJ2-3 | . | TRBV20-1 | TGCAGTGCTTCAGCGATAGCGGCCACAGATACGCAGTATTTT | CSASAIAATDTQYF
. | TRBJ2-1 | . | TRBV5-1 | TGCGCCAGCAGCTTGGCTTTCCCAGGCAATGAGCAGTTCTTC | CASSLAFPGNEQFF
. | TRBJ2-5 | TRBD2 | TRBV3-1 | TGTGCCAGCAGCCTACGAGGAGTCAGGGCGGGAGAGCAGTACTTC | CASSLRGVRAGEQYF
few | TRBJ1-2 | . | TRBV10-3 | TGTGCCATCAGTGAGTCGCCAGCGAACTATGGCTACACCTTC | CAISESPANYGYTF
. | TRBJ2-5 | . | TRBV29-1 | TGCAGCGTTGAAGATCTTAGAGGGTCCCCGTACCAAGAGACCCAGTACTTC | CSVEDLRGSPYQETQYF
. | TRBJ2-7 | . | TRBV21-1 | TGTGCCAGTGATCCGGGGAAAAGCCACTCCTACGAGCAGTACTTC | CASDPGKSHSYEQYF
. | TRBJ2-5 | . | TRBV7-9 | TGTGCCAGCAGCTTAGCGGTGGATCCCCAGTACTTC | CASSLAVDPQYF
few | TRBJ2-3 | TRBD1 | TRBV5-1 | TGCGCCAGCAGCCAAGAACGACAGGGAACAGATACGCAGTATTTT | CASSQERQGTDTQYF
. | TRBJ2-4 | TRBD2 | TRBV2 | TGTGCCAGCGGTCCCCGCCTCCTAGCGGCTTACGGGCAGTACTTC | CASGPRLLAAYGQYF
. | TRBJ2-2 | . | TRBV7-9 | TGTGCCAGCAGGGGGAGACCACAGGGAGCTCCCCCCTACGCCGGGGAGCTGTTTTTT | CASRGRPQGAPPYAGELFF
. | TRBJ2-2 | . | TRBV12-3/TRBV12-4 | TGTGCCAGCAGCCTTGGGGCGCCGGACGGCGGGGAGCTGTTTTTT | CASSLGAPDGGELFF
. | TRBJ1-2 | . | TRBV5-1 | TGCGCCAGCAGCTTGGTGGTAGACTATGGCTACACCTTC | CASSLVVDYGYTF
. | TRBJ2-1 | . | TRBV6-1 | TGTGCCAGCAGTGAAGCGAGTCCTTACAATGAGCAGTTCTTC | CASSEASPYNEQFF
. | TRBJ2-7 | . | TRBV20-1 | TGCAGTGCCACGGGGGAAGCCTCCTACGAGCAGTACTTC | CSATGEASYEQYF
. | TRBJ2-3 | . | TRBV7-2 | TGTGCCAGCAGCTCGAGGGTGGGGGGAGATGCGCAGTATTTT | CASSSRVGGDAQYF
few | TRBJ1-1 | . | TRBV20-1 | TGCAGTGAGGGAGGGGGGGACACTGAAGCTTTCTTT | CSEGGGDTEAFF
few | TRBJ2-7 | . | TRBV28 | TGTGCCAGCAGTTTCCTCACGGGAGTCGGCTACGAGCAGTACTTC | CASSFLTGVGYEQYF
. | TRBJ2-4 | TRBD2 | TRBV20-1 | TGCAGTGCTAGAGCCAGGGCGGGGGGAGCCAAAAACATTCAGTACTTC | CSARARAGGAKNIQYF
. | TRBJ2-7 | TRBD2 | TRBV7-8 | TGTGCCAGCAGCGCGGGAGTTTCCTACGAGCAGTACTTC | CASSAGVSYEQYF
once | TRBJ2-7 | TRBD1 | TRBV5-4 | TGTGCCAGCAGCGCAGGGACAGCAAACTCCTACGAGCAGTACTTC | CASSAGTANSYEQYF
. | TRBJ2-5 | TRBD1 | TRBV5-5 | TGTGCCAGCAGCATGGTCGACAGGGGTGCACAGGAGACCCAGTACTTC | CASSMVDRGAQETQYF
. | TRBJ2-3 | . | TRBV5-1 | TGCGCCAGCAGCTTGATCTCGGGAGAATCAGATACGCAGTATTTT | CASSLISGESDTQYF
. | TRBJ2-1 | TRBD2 | TRBV11-1 | TGTGCCAGCAGCTTAGTAAGCGGGAGGGCGCGGGCGAATGAGCAGTTCTTC | CASSLVSGRARANEQFF
. | TRBJ2-5 | . | TRBV7-9 | TGTGCCAGCAGCGTAGCCTCCAGGAATGAGCAGTACTTC | CASSVASRNEQYF
few | TRBJ1-4 | . | TRBV7-2 | TGTGCCAGCAGCCGGGAAGGGCTGGCTAATGAAAAACTGTTTTTT | CASSREGLANEKLFF